Included here is one T cell receptor (beta chain) sequence, with context. Its antigen is unidentified. Assay used: immunoSEQ multiplex PCR; TCRdb lists only in-frame clones, some missing. The sample records 40,000 to 50,000 clones, more than 80% being singletons. The data stem from a study of a mutant IDH1 vaccine in newly diagnosed glioma. Study-wide context: Vaccines were first given 4-6 weeks after radiotherapy alone, or with temozolomide cycles. At week 35 came visit V12, and visit V13 followed at week 47. Most patients had radiochemotherapy with temozolomide before enrollment; others had one alone.

Time point of the sample: week 35, safety follow-up. A single vaccine dose contained 300 ug of mutant IDH1 20-mer peptide, and topical imiquimod was used with it. Germline V gene lookup returns CDR1 SGHTA and CDR2 FQGNSA. The length of the CDR3 is 16 residues. V was cut by 5 bases and J by 5 bases, with 20 bases left in between. The sequencing here drew on PBMCs, taken from a glioma patient whose treatment included an IDH1 peptide vaccine. The chain is built from TRBV7-2 and TRBJ2-3, with D unclear. This receptor was obtained from a man in his forties with glioma. In DNA form, the CDR3 reads TGTGCCAGCAGCACTCGTTTGAGGAACTTAAAAGATACGCAGTATTTT. Residues: CASSTRLRNLKDTQYF. The variable domain in full, completed from reference TRBV7-2 and TRBJ2-3, reads GAGVSQSPSNKVTEKGKDVELRCDPISGHTALYWYRQSLGQGLEFLIYFQGNSAPDKSGLPSDRFSAERTGGSVSTLTIQRTQQEDSAVYLCASSTRLRNLKDTQYFGPGTRLTVL.